Listed here is a single T cell receptor (beta chain). As yet, its antigen is unknown. This entry is derived from a study of T cell responses to AZD1222 COVID-19 vaccine. In the study overall: The study pooled second doses at about 4 or about 12 weeks. Study-wide findings and caveats: Only a handful of AZD1222 recipients tested seropositive at baseline.

Profiling relied on immunoSEQ multiplex PCR, and the TCRdb table lists in-frame clones only, not all of them. The sample includes approximately 120,000 clones, nearly 90% seen only once; the top ten take under 20%. CDR1 and CDR2 from the germline V gene are WNHNN and SYGVQD (reference sequence). The trim removed 1 base at V and 8 bases at J, leaving 9 bases unmatched. This CDR3 comprises 15 residues. The TCR sequence derives from an adult in good health. The sequenced sample was peripheral blood, obtained on day 0 of AZD1222 vaccination. The V gene is TRBV10-1, the J gene TRBJ1-2, with 8 bases that match TRBD1. The CDR3, as DNA: TGCGCCAGCAGTGAGTTGGTCAGGGGGCATGTAGGCTACACCTTC. It translates to CASSELVRGHVGYTF.